This T cell receptor (beta chain) was profiled in a study of blood T cells in healthy people across ages. As for the study in general: Through template switching, about one barcoded beta molecule was captured per two T cells, as measured in model experiments. General observations from the study: Both naive CD4+ cell counts and diversity were greater in long-lived donors than in aged donors. Age advanced and TCR beta diversity per million T cells fell, roughly linearly.

The germline gives CDR1 ENHRY, CDR2 SYGVKD. This CDR3 has 15 residues. Trimming took 6 bases from V and 11 from J, leaving 25 bases between them. As concerns this clonotype: The antigen is unknown.

Through a sample-barcoded 5' primer and a J-beta primer mix, a second PCR was run for about 6 to 11 cycles. Each cDNA molecule received a tag from a template-switch adaptor that had 12 random nucleotides. TCRdb reprocessed the 5' RACE reads via MiXCR and lists one record per CDR3 protein. The table records 1,500,000 or so distinct CDR3 sequences, approximately 39% of them present only once. The sample consisted of blood. The chain carries TRBV10-3 and TRBJ1-2; no firm D call. This receptor was identified in a woman aged 18-30 years in good health. CDR3 amino acids: CAIRDPSDRGNSYTF. CDR3 DNA sequence: TGTGCCATCAGGGATCCCTCGGATCGGGGAAACTCATACACCTTC.